These T cell receptor beta chains were read from a single sample in a study of identical twins. TCRdb re-derived calls from the 5' RACE reads in MiXCR, one entry per CDR3 protein. The table lists roughly 700,000 distinct CDR3 sequences, about 9.4% of them singletons. The same data also contributed to another study, on yellow fever vaccine responses in identical twins.

Sequenced input: PBMCs. These receptor sequences come from a woman younger than 30 in good health. Each CDR3 is given with its conserved first and last residue. The D gene is left open where the match is weak.

. | TRBV6-5 | CASSYPSDTQYF
TRBD2 | TRBV9 | CASSVGTSGKYEQYF
. | TRBV14 | CASSQKRGGELFF
. | TRBV20-1 | CSAPGQSSYEQYF
. | TRBV20-1 | CSAGSVREQFF
. | TRBV30 | CAWTTGLGQETQYF
. | TRBV20-1 | CSAQYRDYGYTF
TRBD1 | TRBV7-9 | CASSRAGTGVEQYF
TRBD2 | TRBV7-8 | CASSITGTSGMYEQYF
. | TRBV24-1 | CATSDMRGNYNEQFF
TRBD2 | TRBV20-1 | CSPRESGRASEQFF
TRBD1 | TRBV3-1 | CASSQVVGTVYGYTF
. | TRBV29-1 | CSVEEAQEGYEQYF
. | TRBV5-1 | CASKPGTMQETQYF
. | TRBV11-2 | CASSLEGGKSNEQFF
. | TRBV20-1 | CSATSEGDTQYF
TRBD1 | TRBV20-1 | CSAQTGTGGSYEQYF
. | TRBV18 | CASSTAQGRNTGELFF
. | TRBV25-1 | CASSATANQGQTQYF
. | TRBV29-1 | CSVDQGETQYF
. | TRBV4-1 | CASSQDLQAPKQHF
. | TRBV10-3 | CAIGGSTDTQYF
TRBD2 | TRBV2 | CASRPRTSGALEQYF
. | TRBV12-3/TRBV12-4 | CAISSLLKGQGTYNEQFF
. | TRBV10-1 | CASSEYSRGEAGELFF
. | TRBV6-8 | CASSFLQDTQYF
. | TRBV7-9 | CASSAPGTDTQYF
TRBD2 | TRBV7-2 | CASSLTVGRGLRTTDTQYF
. | TRBV5-1 | CASSLAAVTGELFF
TRBD1 | TRBV5-1 | CASSGTGGGFPYEQYF
TRBD2 | TRBV12-3/TRBV12-4 | CASSYGLAGGYEQYF
TRBD2 | TRBV9 | CASSDTSGRYNEQFF
. | TRBV14 | CASSQVPGYEQYF
. | TRBV20-1 | CSALPHGVPEQFF
. | TRBV19 | CASSIGVDIQYF
TRBD1 | TRBV19 | CASKEGANTGELFF
TRBD2 | TRBV29-1 | CSVSRSAGLYEQYF
TRBD2 | TRBV4-1 | CASSQALLAGGPEETQYF
TRBD1 | TRBV29-1 | CSVDLTGGRETQYF
. | TRBV28 | CASSGRKAPPRETQYF
. | TRBV4-3 | CASSQELARHNEQFF
. | TRBV4-1 | CASSQDTGTSYEQYF
. | TRBV10-3 | CAISDFRSTGELFF
TRBD2 | TRBV7-9 | CASSLEKSLAEKNEQFF
. | TRBV12-3/TRBV12-4 | CASGRTIPNEQYF
TRBD2 | TRBV4-1 | CASSLQPAGGPGTQYF
. | TRBV16 | CASNLVGTEAFF
. | TRBV7-9 | CASSLQGSQETQYF
. | TRBV4-3 | CASSQDPLGVTDEQYF
. | TRBV29-1 | CSVVAGRNTGELFF
. | TRBV24-1 | CATSTGSYNEQFF
. | TRBV9 | CASSQGKPDTQYF
. | TRBV29-1 | CSVLRGASPNEQFF
TRBD2 | TRBV11-2 | CASSPQTSGRPDTQYF
. | TRBV4-3 | CASSQELPGLTCQPQHF